The 14 T cell receptor beta chains given below trace back to one sample, sequenced in a study of kidney transplant recipient with SARS-CoV-2 infection. MiXCR, applied by TCRdb to the reads, yields one record per CDR3 protein. This table holds about 240,000 distinct CDR3 sequences, around 30% found once. The sequencing here drew on a blood sample, taken at baseline and around day 120 from a kidney transplant recipient. Receptors were obtained from a young adult male patient who had COVID-19 and was a kidney transplant recipient. Some of the T cells may derive from the graft donor.

Turning to this clonotype: A much larger clone is a single base away; this may be a read error. This chain uses TRBV11-2 with TRBJ1-2; no clear D gene. Germline values: CDR1 SGHAT, CDR2 FQNNGV. This CDR3 contains 17 residues. The CDR3 DNA reads as TGTGCCAGCAGCCAACGGCTAACAAGCAGAAAGACCTATGGCCACACCTTC. Residues: CASSQRLTSRKTYGHTF.

As to this clonotype: This may arise from a read error, as a much more abundant clone is one base away. V gene TRBV7-9 combines with J gene TRBJ1-2; D call uncertain. V was pared by 5 bases and J by 4 bases, with 23 bases between. The CDR3 extends over 17 amino acids. Looked up from germline, CDR1 is SEHNR and CDR2 is FQNEAQ (reference sequence). The CDR3 region is CASSKYIYHGKTYGYTF. Written as DNA, the CDR3 is TGTGCCAGCAGCAAGTACATATACCATGGAAAGACCTATGGCTACACCTTC.

About this clonotype itself: With a much larger clone just one base away, this may be a read error. V is TRBV19 and J is TRBJ1-5, with TRBD1 as a possible D gene (6 bases). Per germline, CDR1 LNHDA and CDR2 SQIVND (reference sequence). This CDR3 contains 17 residues. Trimming took off 3 bases at V and 2 bases at J, with 17 bases between the two ends. CDR3 in amino acids: CASSMNRASYGNQPQHF. CDR3 bases: TGTGCCAGTAGTATGAACAGGGCGTCTTATGGCAATCAGCCCCAGCATTTT.

With respect to this clonotype: This sequence may be a read error, since a much larger clone differs from it by one base. The V call is TRBV30, the J call TRBJ1-2; D unresolved. The germline V gene has CDR1 GTSNPN and CDR2 SVGIG (reference sequence). CDR3 length equals 16 residues. Trimming removed 4 bases from V and 7 bases from J, with 25 bases in between. CDR3 loop: CAWITERYRKTCGYTF. In DNA, the CDR3 is TGTGCCTGGATAACCGAGCGTTATAGAAAGACCTGTGGCTACACCTTC.

This clonotype was observed many times. The genes are TRBV19 and TRBJ1-4; no clear D gene. Germline V gene lookup returns CDR1 LNHDA and CDR2 SQIVND (reference sequence). V was shortened by 6 bases and J by 2 bases, with 10 bases between the two germline ends. The CDR3 covers 14 residues. CDR3 DNA: TGTGCCAGTAGGATCGCGCGGACTAATGAAAAACTGTTTTTT. Translation: CASRIARTNEKLFF.

This clonotype was counted at least ten times. The chain is built from TRBV14 and TRBJ2-1; 8 bases align to TRBD2. The V gene end was trimmed by 1 base and the J gene end by 6 bases; junction bases not matched to a gene: 14. The CDR3 totals 18 residues. Germline CDR1 SGHDN, CDR2 FVKESK. CDR3 protein: CASSQGILGMAGGNEQFF. CDR3 bases: TGTGCCAGCAGCCAAGGAATTCTAGGTATGGCGGGAGGCAATGAGCAGTTCTTC.

The chain recombines TRBV3-1 with TRBJ2-2; D gene uncertain. The germline CDR1 and CDR2 sequences are LGHDT and YNNKEL (reference sequence). There are 18 residues in the CDR3. V lost 4 bases, J lost 5 bases, and 23 bases lay in between. For the CDR3, the DNA is TGTGCCAGCAGCCTGGAATCTCCCATTTCAGGCTTGACCGGGGAGCTGTTTTTT. It translates to CASSLESPISGLTGELFF.

The chain joins TRBV9 to TRBJ2-5, with D perhaps being TRBD1 or TRBD2 (5 bases each). The CDR3 runs to 16 residues. V lost 3 bases, J lost 0 bases, and 15 bases lay in between. The V gene's germline CDR1 is SGDLS and CDR2 YYNGEE. The CDR3 DNA follows: TGTGCCAGCAGCGACCGGGACGGAGGCAACCAAGAGACCCAGTACTTC. It codes for CASSDRDGGNQETQYF.

The chain is built from TRBV11-3 and TRBJ2-5; 10 positions agree with TRBD2. Germline CDR1 is SGHNT and CDR2 is YENEEA. CDR3 length equals 15 residues. V gave up 6 bases and J gave up 2 bases; unmatched junction bases: 6. CDR3 region: CASSYNSGGQETQYF. The CDR3 DNA reads TGTGCCAGCAGTTATAATAGCGGGGGGCAAGAGACCCAGTACTTC.

In its sample, this clonotype was seen many times. The chain joins TRBV12-3 or TRBV12-4 to TRBJ1-2, with D uncertain. Trimming removed 5 bases at V and 4 bases at J, with 23 bases between. The CDR3 extends over 17 amino acids. The CDR3 sequence is CASSTIITAGKTYGYTF. The CDR3 nucleotides read TGTGCCAGCAGTACGATCATCACAGCAGGAAAGACCTATGGCTACACCTTC.

This clonotype was recorded at least ten times. The chain has TRBV6-4 and TRBJ1-5; D remains ambiguous. The germline CDR1 and CDR2 sequences are MRHNA and SNTAGT. V gave up 9 bases and J gave up 0 bases, with 21 bases separating them. There are 17 residues in the CDR3. The CDR3 sequence is CARPYPVRNYSNQPQHF. As DNA, the CDR3 is TGTGCCAGACCCTATCCCGTCCGTAATTATAGCAATCAGCCCCAGCATTTT.

At least ten counts were recorded for this clonotype. The chain carries TRBV8-2 and TRBJ1-2. TRBV8-2 is a documented pseudogene. CDR3 length: 16 amino acids. In DNA form, the CDR3 reads TGTGGCAGTACTACACTTGATAGCCGAAAGACCTATGGCTACACCTTC. This sequence encodes CGSTTLDSRKTYGYTF.

Note on this clonotype: Germline and junction disagree at one end, which may indicate a read error. The chain recombines TRBV5-4 with TRBJ1-1; 9 bases line up with TRBD1. This CDR3 has 15 amino acids. Germline-derived CDR1 and CDR2 are SGHNT and YYREEE (reference sequence). The CDR3, as DNA: TGTGCCGGCAGCCCCCGGACAGGGGCCAACACTGAAGCTTTCTTT. Its protein is CAGSPRTGANTEAFF.

In regard to this clonotype: Given a much more abundant clone one base away, this may be a read error. The chain links TRBV12-5 to TRBJ2-2, with TRBD1 matching 7 bases. Per the germline V gene, CDR1 is LGHNT and CDR2 is FRNRAP. The CDR3 extends over 18 amino acids. The V and J ends lost 1 base and 7 bases, in that order; junction bases with no gene match: 15. DNA for the CDR3: TGTGCTAGTGGTTTGGGGTACTCGGGACAGAGGGCCTTCGGGGAGCTGTTTTTT. It is translated as CASGLGYSGQRAFGELFF.